These 28 T cell receptor delta chains share one sample of origin, sequenced in a study of gamma-delta chains in newborns, infants, children. TCRdb re-called the reads with CATT. Of roughly 7,900 delta-chain clones listed, 1.5% to 2% are singletons. The sample was blood. The receptors derive from a child who was a newborn, infant or young child, either healthy, febrile or measles-vaccinated (not recorded which).

The table lists this clone with a few counts. The protein TCRdb lists belongs to a much larger clone and differs from this DNA's translation at residue 6, which points to a read error; the protein shown is made from the DNA. The chain uses TRDV1 and TRDJ1; D is ambiguous. Germline loops: CDR1 TSWWSYY, CDR2 QGS. V was clipped by 1 base and J by 0 bases, with 15 bases between them. The CDR3 runs to 17 residues. The CDR3 spells CALGEQSAPHYTDKLIF. In DNA, the CDR3 is TGTGCTCTTGGGGAACAATCTGCTCCTCATTACACCGATAAACTCATCTTT.

Details on this clone: A far more abundant clone sits one base away, making this likely a read error. Other nucleotide sequences in the sample specify the same CDR3. The rearrangement uses TRDV2 and TRDJ3; 7 nucleotides match TRDD3. CDR3 size: 18 residues. Germline V CDR1 and CDR2: GEAIGNYY, EKD. Trimming at V came to 1 base and at J to 2 bases, leaving 7 bases not matched to a gene. CDR3 nucleotide sequence: TGTGCCTGTGACACTGGTGGATACGGGCCCTGGGACACCCGACAGATGTTTTTC. Encoded protein: CACDTGGYGPWDTRQMFF.

By sample share, this clone is medium-sized. This chain links TRDV2 with TRDJ3; 11 bases fit TRDD3. CDR3 length: 19 residues. Trimming took 3 bases from V and 3 from J; bases not matched to a gene: 9. The germline V gene encodes CDR1 GEAIGNYY and CDR2 EKD. The CDR3 loop reads CACDALGDTALWDTRQMFF. In DNA form, the CDR3 reads TGTGCCTGTGACGCTCTGGGGGATACAGCACTCTGGGACACCCGACAGATGTTTTTC.

Note on this clone: It may be a read error: a sequence one base away is much more abundant. The same CDR3 also results from other DNA sequences found in this sample. The chain employs TRDV2 and TRDJ2; TRDD3 matches at 10 bases. Germline CDR1 GEAIGNYY, CDR2 EKD. This CDR3 spans 18 amino acids. The CDR3 nucleotides are TGCGCCTGTGACACCGTAGGGACTGGGGGATCCCTAAGAGCACAACTCTTCTTT. Translated, it gives CACDTVGTGGSLRAQLFF.

This clone showed up just a few times. The protein listed by TCRdb differs at residue 8 from the translated DNA, so the DNA translation is shown. This chain joins TRDV1 and TRDJ1; D is unresolved. There are 17 residues in the CDR3. Germline V gene data show CDR1 as TSWWSYY and CDR2 as QGS. V was clipped by 4 bases and J by 0 bases, with 18 bases between them. The CDR3 here is CALGVTSALWYTDKLIF. For the CDR3, the DNA is TGTGCTCTTGGGGTTACTTCGGCACTGTGGTACACCGATAAACTCATCTTT.

This clone is medium-sized in the sample. Different DNA sequences within this sample yield the same CDR3. The rearrangement links TRDV1 to TRDJ1, with D uncertain. CDR3 length: 23 amino acids. The ends were cut back, 1 base at V and 1 base at J, with 34 bases in the middle. CDR1 and CDR2 from the germline V gene are TSWWSYY and QGS. In DNA, the CDR3 is TGTGCTCTTGGGGAACGTTCTGGCCAGGAACTTATCCGTATGAGACGATTCACCGATAAACTCATCTTT. This gives the protein CALGERSGQELIRMRRFTDKLIF.

This clone showed up just a few times. TCRdb pairs this DNA with a much larger clone's protein that differs at residue 10, likely a read error; the protein shown was translated from the DNA. The chain has TRDV2 and TRDJ2, with 7 positions matching TRDD3. J was trimmed by 7 bases and V by 0 bases; bases with no gene match: 16. Per germline, CDR1 GEAIGNYY and CDR2 EKD. The CDR3 covers 18 residues. The CDR3 sequence is CACDTVGTGESLRAQLFF. The CDR3 DNA is TGTGCCTGTGACACCGTAGGGACTGGGGAATCCCTCAGAGCACAACTCTTCTTT.

This clone turned up a few times. The chain employs TRDV1 and TRDJ1, with 7 bases lining up with TRDD3. This CDR3 has 18 residues. Trimming cost V 6 bases and J 0 bases; bases outside gene matches: 16. Germline V gene sequence: CDR1 TSWWSYY, CDR2 QGS. The CDR3 sequence is CALGLVLGNSANTDKLIF. In DNA, the CDR3 is TGTGCTCTTGGTTTGGTACTGGGGAACTCGGCCAACACCGATAAACTCATCTTT.

This clone was counted ten times or more. This sequence joins TRDV1 and TRDJ1; D gene uncertain. The CDR3 extends over 16 amino acids. CDR1 TSWWSYY and CDR2 QGS come from the germline V gene. V gave up 0 bases and J gave up 1 base, with 12 bases separating them. CDR3 bases: TGTGCTCTTGGGGAACTGCCCGGGCGATTCACCGATAAACTCATCTTT. Protein product: CALGELPGRFTDKLIF.

This clone was seen only a few times. TCRdb's entry gives the protein of a much larger clone, which mismatches this DNA's translation at residue 9, likely from a read error; the protein reported here is translated from the DNA. V is TRDV2 and J is TRDJ3, with D possibly matching TRDD3 (6 bases). Trimming stripped 0 bases from V and 2 bases from J, with 16 bases between. The CDR3 contains 19 residues. From germline, CDR1 is GEAIGNYY and CDR2 EKD. This CDR3 is CACDTVRGTRAWDTRQMFF. The CDR3 DNA sequence: TGTGCCTGTGACACCGTCCGGGGGACTCGCGCCTGGGACACCCGACAGATGTTTTTC.

As to this clone: At residue 14, the translated DNA and the protein in TCRdb do not agree; the protein given here is derived from the DNA. V usage is TRDV1 and J usage is TRDJ1; TRDD3 matches 13 bases. This CDR3 comprises 20 residues. The ends lost 5 bases at V and 4 bases at J; junction bases unmatched: 19. Germline CDR1 reads TSWWSYY; CDR2 reads QGS. This CDR3 is CALGRFHTGGYGPQGDKLIF. The CDR3 DNA is TGTGCTCTTGGGAGGTTTCATACTGGGGGATACGGGCCCCAGGGCGATAAACTCATCTTT.

Remarks on this clone: This DNA translates differently at residue 4 from the TCRdb protein, which is that of a much larger clone; a read error is likely, and the protein shown is the DNA's own translation. The CDR3, as DNA: TGTGCCTGTGGCACCAAACTGGGGGATGTCACCTGGGACACCCGACAGATGTTTTTC. Protein: CACGTKLGDVTWDTRQMFF. The rearrangement links TRDV2 to TRDJ3; TRDD3 matches 10 bases. Germline CDR1 and CDR2: GEAIGNYY and EKD. This CDR3 has 19 amino acids.

By frequency in the sample, this clone is medium-sized. The rearrangement links TRDV1 to TRDJ1; 9 bases line up with TRDD3. The CDR3 is made up of 22 amino acids. V was clipped by 0 bases and J by 0 bases; unmatched bases: 20. Germline CDR1 and CDR2: TSWWSYY and QGS. DNA of the CDR3: TGTGCTCTTGGGGAACTACGCGGAGGGGGGATACCGGGCAGAGTCTACACCGATAAACTCATCTTT. As protein: CALGELRGGGIPGRVYTDKLIF.

This clone was seen more than once but under ten times. A much larger clone sits a single nucleotide away, making a read error possible. This sample also contains other DNA sequences that code for the same CDR3. The chain joins TRDV2 to TRDJ2, with 8 positions matching TRDD3. The CDR3 runs to 20 residues. Germline trimming cut 2 bases from V and 0 bases from J; bases unmatched to any gene: 16. Germline assignment: CDR1 GEAIGNYY and CDR2 EKD. The CDR3 DNA follows: TGTGCCTGTGACAAAGGAGCCTATTGGGGGATCCCCTCTTTGACAGCACAACTCTTCTTT. The encoded protein is CACDKGAYWGIPSLTAQLFF.

By share, this clone ranks as medium-sized. The sample contains more than one DNA sequence encoding this CDR3. This chain joins TRDV1 and TRDJ1; TRDD3 matches 12 bases. J lost 7 bases, V lost 4 bases, and 31 bases had no gene match. CDR1 and CDR2 (germline): TSWWSYY, QGS. CDR3 length: 23 residues. CDR3 in DNA: TGTGCTCTTGGGGGAGGGAAGACCTACCCCGGCCCTTACTGGGGGATACTTTGTGGTAAACTCATCTTT. This sequence encodes CALGGGKTYPGPYWGILCGKLIF.

This clone rates as large (0.1 to 1%). Other DNA sequences within the sample encode an identical CDR3. J is TRDJ3 and V is TRDV2; TRDD3 aligns across 7 bases. The CDR3 contains 18 residues. With 0 bases clipped from V and 2 bases from J, the junction kept 6 bases outside the gene matches. CDR1 is GEAIGNYY and CDR2 is EKD in the germline V gene. The CDR3 protein is CACDTEGDSTWDTRQMFF. In DNA form, the CDR3 reads TGTGCCTGTGACACCGAGGGGGATTCTACCTGGGACACCCGACAGATGTTTTTC.

Judged by abundance, this clone is medium-sized. The rearrangement links TRDV1 to TRDJ1; TRDD2 matches at 7 bases. V dropped 5 bases and J dropped 11; count of bases not matched to a gene: 11. The CDR3 has 13 residues. Germline V gives CDR1 TSWWSYY, CDR2 QGS. The CDR3 sequence: CALGYLFLFRLIF. In nucleotides, the CDR3 is TGTGCTCTTGGGTACCTCTTCCTATTTCGTCTCATCTTT.

This clone was observed a few times. The protein given in TCRdb and the translation of the DNA differ at residue 15, and the sequence presented here derives from the DNA. The chain has TRDV1 and TRDJ1; D is undetermined. The CDR3 covers 17 residues. CDR1 and CDR2 (germline): TSWWSYY, QGS. CDR3 loop: CALGELPRAGPTDKHIF. CDR3 nucleotide sequence: TGTGCTCTTGGGGAACTTCCCCGAGCGGGACCCACCGATAAACACATCTTT.

This clone has a handful of counts. TCRdb has a much larger clone's protein, which differs at residue 6 from the translation of this DNA, likely because of a read error; what is shown is the protein translated from the DNA. This chain joins TRDV2 and TRDJ1; TRDD3 aligns across 10 bases. Per germline, CDR1 GEAIGNYY and CDR2 EKD. V gave up 0 bases and J gave up 4 bases; unmatched junction bases: 4. This CDR3 comprises 15 residues. In DNA, the CDR3 is TGTGCCTGTGACACCGCTGGGGGATATAACGATAAACTCATCTTT. Translation gives CACDTAGGYNDKLIF.

In this sample, this clone turned up many times. The chain is built from TRDV1 and TRDJ3; TRDD3 aligns across 7 bases. The junction had 18 bases not matched to a gene; V was cut back by 4 bases and J by 0 bases. Germline V gene data show CDR1 as TSWWSYY and CDR2 as QGS. The CDR3 is 22 amino acids. CDR3 in amino acids: CALGGLPSAWGTGSWDTRQMFF. The CDR3 region has the DNA TGTGCTCTTGGGGGTCTTCCCTCGGCTTGGGGGACCGGCTCCTGGGACACCCGACAGATGTTTTTC.

This clone is medium-sized. At the DNA level, this CDR3 is encoded by other sequences in the same sample as well. The rearrangement joins TRDV1 to TRDJ1; 11 nucleotides line up with TRDD3. This CDR3 contains 18 residues. Trimming at V came to 4 bases and at J to 5 bases, leaving 15 bases not matched to a gene. Germline V lookup: CDR1 TSWWSYY, CDR2 QGS. The CDR3 protein is CALGVKLGDKSPRDKLIF. The CDR3, as DNA: TGTGCTCTTGGGGTCAAACTGGGGGATAAATCGCCACGGGATAAACTCATCTTT.

Judged by abundance, this clone is medium-sized. This rearrangement joins TRDV2 to TRDJ1; TRDD3 matches at 7 bases. CDR3 length equals 17 residues. Germline trimming cut 2 bases from V and 2 bases from J; bases unmatched to any gene: 13. The V gene's germline CDR1 is GEAIGNYY and CDR2 EKD. In nucleotides, the CDR3 is TGTGCCTGTGACAATACCCGGGGGATGGAGAGTACCGATAAACTCATCTTT. It codes for CACDNTRGMESTDKLIF.

This clone was detected only a few times. TCRdb's entry gives the protein of a much larger clone, which mismatches this DNA's translation at residue 9, likely from a read error; the protein reported here is translated from the DNA. V usage is TRDV1 and J usage is TRDJ1; 8 bases fit TRDD3. The V and J ends lost 6 bases and 0 bases, in that order; junction bases with no gene match: 9. The germline gives CDR1 TSWWSYY, CDR2 QGS. This CDR3 comprises 16 residues. In DNA, the CDR3 is TGTGCTCTTGGCCGGTACTGGGGGCCTTACACCGATAAACTCATCTTT. Encoded protein: CALGRYWGPYTDKLIF.

This clone was seen more than once but under ten times. A much larger clonotype is one base distant, so this may be a read error. Other DNA sequences in this specimen translate into the identical CDR3. In nucleotides, the CDR3 is TGTGCCTTTGATTCCCTTCTGATACCGACAGCGCAACTCTTCTTT. This codes for CAFDSLLIPTAQLFF. The chain carries TRDV3 and TRDJ2, with D perhaps being TRDD2 or TRDD3 (5 bases each). The germline V gene has CDR1 TVYSNPD and CDR2 GDNSRS (reference sequence). This CDR3 comprises 15 residues. The whole variable domain, filled in from reference TRDV3 and TRDJ2, reads CDKVTQSSPDQTVASGSEVVLLCTYDTVYSNPDLFWYRIRPDYSFQFVFYGDNSRSEGADFTQGRFSVKHILTQKAFHLVISPVRTEDSATYYCAFDSLLIPTAQLFFGKGTQLIVEP.

Only a few counts were recorded for this clone. This may arise from a read error, as a much more abundant clone is one base away. This CDR3 is also generated by other DNA sequences in the sample. This sequence joins TRDV2 and TRDJ2, with 11 bases fitting TRDD3. The V and J ends lost 7 bases and 5 bases, in that order; junction bases with no gene match: 11. The germline gives CDR1 GEAIGNYY, CDR2 EKD. CDR3 length: 16 residues. CDR3 sequence reads: CACDVLGDRSTAQLFF. The CDR3 bases are TGTGCCTGCGACGTACTGGGGGATAGATCCACAGCACAACTCTTCTTT.

The sample holds a few counts of this clone. One base separates it from a far larger clone, so it is likely a read error. This chain links TRDV2 with TRDJ3; 11 bases line up with TRDD3. The length of the CDR3 is 18 residues. From germline, CDR1 is GEAIGNYY and CDR2 EKD. The CDR3 here is CARDTVLGDTWDTRQMFF. In nucleotides, the CDR3 is TGTGCCCGTGACACCGTACTGGGGGATACCTGGGACACCCGACAGATGTTTTTC.

Relative to its sample, this clone is medium-sized. The chain joins TRDV1 to TRDJ1; D is undetermined. V was cut by 3 bases and J by 3 bases, with 26 bases left in between. This CDR3 contains 19 residues. Germline CDR1 and CDR2: TSWWSYY and QGS. In DNA form, the CDR3 reads TGTGCTCTTGGGGACGATGTTAAAGTACCCACCGCCTCGGCCGATAAACTCATCTTT. Translated, it gives CALGDDVKVPTASADKLIF.

In the case of this clone: TCRdb records a much larger clone's protein for this DNA, with a difference at residue 5 that likely arises from a read error; the protein given is the translation of the DNA. V is TRDV1 and J is TRDJ1, with D possibly matching TRDD2 (5 bases). The germline V gene has CDR1 TSWWSYY and CDR2 QGS. The CDR3 sequence is 19 residues long. Deletions cut 4 bases from V and 6 bases from J, with 30 bases between. The CDR3 sequence: CALGGLLLPPGPQVHKLIF. In DNA, the CDR3 is TGTGCTCTTGGGGGACTATTGCTTCCCCCAGGGCCCCAGGTCCATAAACTCATCTTT.